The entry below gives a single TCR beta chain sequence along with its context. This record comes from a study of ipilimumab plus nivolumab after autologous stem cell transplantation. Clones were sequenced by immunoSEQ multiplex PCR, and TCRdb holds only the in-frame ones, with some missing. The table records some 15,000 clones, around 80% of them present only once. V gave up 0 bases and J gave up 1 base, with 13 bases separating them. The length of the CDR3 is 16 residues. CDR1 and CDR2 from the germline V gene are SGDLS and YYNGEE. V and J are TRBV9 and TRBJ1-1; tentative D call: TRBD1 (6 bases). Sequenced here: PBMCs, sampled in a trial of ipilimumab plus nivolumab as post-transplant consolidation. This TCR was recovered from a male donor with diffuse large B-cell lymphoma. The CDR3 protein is CASSVEGNRANTEAFF. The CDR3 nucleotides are TGTGCCAGCAGCGTAGAAGGCAACAGGGCGAACACTGAAGCTTTCTTT.